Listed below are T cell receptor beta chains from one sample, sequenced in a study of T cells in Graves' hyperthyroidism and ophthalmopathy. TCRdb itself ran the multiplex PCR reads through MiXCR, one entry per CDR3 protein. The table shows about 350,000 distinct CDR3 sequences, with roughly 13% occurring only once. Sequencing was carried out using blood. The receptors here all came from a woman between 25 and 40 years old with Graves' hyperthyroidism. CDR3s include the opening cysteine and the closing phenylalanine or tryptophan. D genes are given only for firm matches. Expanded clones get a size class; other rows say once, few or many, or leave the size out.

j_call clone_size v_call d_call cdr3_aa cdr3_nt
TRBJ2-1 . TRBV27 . CASGRQGGRDEQFF TGTGCCAGCGGGCGCCAGGGGGGGAGGGATGAGCAGTTCTTC
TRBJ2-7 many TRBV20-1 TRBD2 CSASVQAGVSYEQYF TGCAGTGCTAGCGTCCAAGCGGGAGTGTCCTACGAGCAGTACTTC
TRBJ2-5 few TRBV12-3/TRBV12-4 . CASSLYSGETQYF TGTGCCAGCAGTTTGTACTCAGGGGAGACCCAGTACTTC
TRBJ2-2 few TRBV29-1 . CSVYTGSLNTGELFF TGCAGCGTTTATACCGGGAGCCTTAACACCGGGGAGCTGTTTTTT
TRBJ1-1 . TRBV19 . CASSTLTGNTEAFF TGTGCCAGTAGTACCCTGACGGGGAACACTGAAGCTTTCTTT
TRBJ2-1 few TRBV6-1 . CASSEARHGGPHYNEQFF TGTGCCAGCAGTGAAGCGAGACACGGAGGGCCCCATTACAATGAGCAGTTCTTC
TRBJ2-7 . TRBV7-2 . CASSLVGGDEQYF TGTGCCAGCAGCTTAGTGGGGGGAGACGAGCAGTACTTC
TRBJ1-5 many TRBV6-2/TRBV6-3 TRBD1 CASRRRDRFNQPQHF TGTGCCAGCAGGCGCCGGGACAGGTTCAATCAGCCCCAGCATTTT
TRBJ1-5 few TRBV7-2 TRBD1 CASSLGQGGYQPQHF TGTGCCAGCAGCCTGGGACAGGGAGGATATCAGCCCCAGCATTTT
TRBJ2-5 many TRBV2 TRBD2 CASRELAGGETQYF TGTGCCAGCAGGGAACTAGCGGGAGGTGAGACCCAGTACTTC
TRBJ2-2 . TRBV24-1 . CATSDSASAQGRDGELFF TGTGCCACCAGTGATTCCGCGAGCGCACAGGGTAGGGACGGGGAGCTGTTTTTT
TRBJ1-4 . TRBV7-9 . CASRPRRDPGQGQGELFF TGTGCCAGCAGACCCCGTCGCGACCCGGGGCAGGGTCAGGGAGAACTGTTTTTT
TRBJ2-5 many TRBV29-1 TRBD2 CSVEDPGASGRARAAEPQYF TGCAGCGTTGAAGATCCCGGGGCTAGCGGGAGGGCCCGGGCCGCCGAGCCCCAGTACTTC
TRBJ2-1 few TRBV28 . CASSLWDSEQFF TGTGCCAGCAGTTTATGGGACAGTGAGCAGTTCTTC
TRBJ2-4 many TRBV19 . CASSLTLAKNIQYF TGTGCCAGTAGTCTCACTCTAGCCAAAAACATTCAGTACTTC
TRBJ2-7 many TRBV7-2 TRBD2 CASSPAWRASGTTQTGEQYF TGTGCCAGCAGCCCCGCTTGGCGGGCTAGCGGAACTACCCAAACCGGCGAGCAGTACTTC
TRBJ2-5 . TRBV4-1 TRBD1 CASSQDTGQGERSQETQYF TGCGCCAGCAGCCAAGATACGGGACAGGGAGAGAGGAGCCAAGAGACCCAGTACTTC
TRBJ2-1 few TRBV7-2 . CASSLGPPNYNEQFF TGTGCCAGCAGCTTAGGTCCCCCAAATTACAATGAGCAGTTCTTC
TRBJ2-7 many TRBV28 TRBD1 CASSSSGTGRYEQYF TGTGCCAGCAGTTCCTCCGGGACAGGACGCTACGAGCAGTACTTC
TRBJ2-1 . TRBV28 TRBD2 CASHRDGRYNEQFF TGTGCCAGCCACCGGGACGGGAGGTACAATGAGCAGTTCTTC
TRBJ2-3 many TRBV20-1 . CSAPRMTRTDTQYF TGCAGTGCCCCAAGGATGACGAGGACAGATACGCAGTATTTT
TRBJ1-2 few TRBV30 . CAWSKQGPNYGYTF TGTGCCTGGAGTAAACAGGGACCTAACTATGGCTACACCTTC
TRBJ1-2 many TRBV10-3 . CAISDSSGTNYGYTF TGTGCCATCAGTGACTCCTCCGGGACAAACTATGGCTACACCTTC
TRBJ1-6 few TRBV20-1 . CSARDLHSPLHF TGCAGTGCTAGAGACCTCCATTCACCCCTCCACTTT
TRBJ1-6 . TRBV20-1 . CSADRDIISPLHF TGCAGTGCCGACCGAGATATAATCTCACCCCTCCACTTT
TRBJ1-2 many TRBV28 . CASSFVGTRGYTF TGTGCCAGCAGTTTCGTAGGAACTCGTGGCTACACCTTC
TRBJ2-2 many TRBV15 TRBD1 CATSRSQGANTGELFF TGTGCCACCAGCAGAAGTCAGGGGGCGAACACCGGGGAGCTGTTTTTT
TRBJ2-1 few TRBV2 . CASSDGGVNEQFF TGTGCCAGCAGTGACGGCGGCGTCAATGAGCAGTTCTTC
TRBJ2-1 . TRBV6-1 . CASKRSSSYNEQFF TGTGCCAGCAAGCGGTCGAGCTCCTACAATGAGCAGTTCTTC
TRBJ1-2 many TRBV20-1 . CSARDLVTREEGYTF TGCAGTGCTAGAGACCTAGTGACGAGGGAAGAGGGCTACACCTTC
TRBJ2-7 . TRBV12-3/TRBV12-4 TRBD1 CASRPDRGLYEQYF TGTGCCAGCAGGCCCGACAGGGGGCTCTACGAGCAGTACTTC
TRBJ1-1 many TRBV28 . CASSLSNTEAFF TGTGCCAGCAGTTTATCGAACACTGAAGCTTTCTTT
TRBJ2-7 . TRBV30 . CAWSSGMGYEQYF TGTGCCTGGAGTTCTGGGATGGGCTACGAGCAGTACTTC
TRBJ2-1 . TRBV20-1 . CSARVLGGEQFF TGCAGTGCTAGGGTCTTGGGTGGGGAGCAGTTCTTC
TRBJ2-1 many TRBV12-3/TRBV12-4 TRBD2 CASTPTSGRGEQFF TGTGCCAGCACACCGACTAGCGGGAGGGGTGAGCAGTTCTTC
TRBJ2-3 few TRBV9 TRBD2 CASSVGEGFDTQYF TGTGCCAGCAGCGTGGGGGAGGGCTTCGATACGCAGTATTTT
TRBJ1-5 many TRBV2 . CASSEGRNQPQHF TGTGCCAGCAGTGAAGGCCGGAATCAGCCCCAGCATTTT
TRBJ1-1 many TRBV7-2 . CASSLARTGPTEAFF TGTGCCAGCAGCTTAGCGCGCACAGGGCCCACTGAAGCTTTCTTT
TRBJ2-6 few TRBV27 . CASSFYGDGANVLTF TGTGCCAGCAGTTTTTATGGGGACGGGGCCAACGTCCTGACTTTC
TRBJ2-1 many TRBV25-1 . CASSSTGAGIYNEQFF TGTGCCAGCAGTTCCACCGGGGCAGGAATTTACAATGAGCAGTTCTTC
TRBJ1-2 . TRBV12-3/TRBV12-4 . CASSLGDSRGYGYTF TGTGCCAGCAGTTTAGGTGACAGTAGAGGTTACGGCTACACCTTC
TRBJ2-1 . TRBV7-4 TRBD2 CASSCGGPYTLAGSYNEQFF TGTGCCAGCAGCTGCGGGGGGCCCTACACCCTAGCAGGGTCCTACAATGAGCAGTTCTTC
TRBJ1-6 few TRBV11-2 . CASSPYFLSRENNSPLHF TGTGCCAGCAGCCCGTATTTCCTAAGCCGGGAGAATAATTCACCCCTCCACTTT
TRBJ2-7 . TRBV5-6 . CASSRTEVIHEQYF TGTGCCAGCAGCCGGACAGAGGTAATCCACGAGCAGTACTTC
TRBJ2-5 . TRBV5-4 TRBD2 CASSLGGLAGVGETQYF TGTGCCAGCAGCTTGGGAGGACTAGCGGGAGTCGGGGAGACCCAGTACTTC
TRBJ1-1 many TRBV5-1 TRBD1 CASSPGRTGTEAFF TGCGCCAGCAGCCCTGGTAGGACAGGCACTGAAGCTTTCTTT
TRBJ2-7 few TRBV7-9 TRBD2 CASTRTSGTEQYF TGTGCCAGCACCCGGACTAGCGGGACCGAGCAGTACTTC
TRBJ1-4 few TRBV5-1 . CASSSGTTGEKLFF TGCGCCAGCAGCTCCGGGACTACCGGTGAAAAACTGTTTTTT
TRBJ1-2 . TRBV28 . CASGPYGYTF TGTGCCAGCGGCCCCTATGGCTACACCTTC
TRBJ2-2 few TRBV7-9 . CASSFLTRGELFF TGTGCCAGCAGCTTCCTGACACGGGGGGAGCTGTTTTTT
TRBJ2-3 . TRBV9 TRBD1 CASQGAMTDTQYF TGTGCCAGCCAGGGGGCTATGACAGATACGCAGTATTTT
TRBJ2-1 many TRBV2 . CASSSRLIEQFF TGTGCCAGCAGTTCACGATTAATCGAGCAGTTCTTC
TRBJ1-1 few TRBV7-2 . CASSLVGRNTEAFF TGTGCCAGCAGCTTAGTGGGCAGGAACACTGAAGCTTTCTTT